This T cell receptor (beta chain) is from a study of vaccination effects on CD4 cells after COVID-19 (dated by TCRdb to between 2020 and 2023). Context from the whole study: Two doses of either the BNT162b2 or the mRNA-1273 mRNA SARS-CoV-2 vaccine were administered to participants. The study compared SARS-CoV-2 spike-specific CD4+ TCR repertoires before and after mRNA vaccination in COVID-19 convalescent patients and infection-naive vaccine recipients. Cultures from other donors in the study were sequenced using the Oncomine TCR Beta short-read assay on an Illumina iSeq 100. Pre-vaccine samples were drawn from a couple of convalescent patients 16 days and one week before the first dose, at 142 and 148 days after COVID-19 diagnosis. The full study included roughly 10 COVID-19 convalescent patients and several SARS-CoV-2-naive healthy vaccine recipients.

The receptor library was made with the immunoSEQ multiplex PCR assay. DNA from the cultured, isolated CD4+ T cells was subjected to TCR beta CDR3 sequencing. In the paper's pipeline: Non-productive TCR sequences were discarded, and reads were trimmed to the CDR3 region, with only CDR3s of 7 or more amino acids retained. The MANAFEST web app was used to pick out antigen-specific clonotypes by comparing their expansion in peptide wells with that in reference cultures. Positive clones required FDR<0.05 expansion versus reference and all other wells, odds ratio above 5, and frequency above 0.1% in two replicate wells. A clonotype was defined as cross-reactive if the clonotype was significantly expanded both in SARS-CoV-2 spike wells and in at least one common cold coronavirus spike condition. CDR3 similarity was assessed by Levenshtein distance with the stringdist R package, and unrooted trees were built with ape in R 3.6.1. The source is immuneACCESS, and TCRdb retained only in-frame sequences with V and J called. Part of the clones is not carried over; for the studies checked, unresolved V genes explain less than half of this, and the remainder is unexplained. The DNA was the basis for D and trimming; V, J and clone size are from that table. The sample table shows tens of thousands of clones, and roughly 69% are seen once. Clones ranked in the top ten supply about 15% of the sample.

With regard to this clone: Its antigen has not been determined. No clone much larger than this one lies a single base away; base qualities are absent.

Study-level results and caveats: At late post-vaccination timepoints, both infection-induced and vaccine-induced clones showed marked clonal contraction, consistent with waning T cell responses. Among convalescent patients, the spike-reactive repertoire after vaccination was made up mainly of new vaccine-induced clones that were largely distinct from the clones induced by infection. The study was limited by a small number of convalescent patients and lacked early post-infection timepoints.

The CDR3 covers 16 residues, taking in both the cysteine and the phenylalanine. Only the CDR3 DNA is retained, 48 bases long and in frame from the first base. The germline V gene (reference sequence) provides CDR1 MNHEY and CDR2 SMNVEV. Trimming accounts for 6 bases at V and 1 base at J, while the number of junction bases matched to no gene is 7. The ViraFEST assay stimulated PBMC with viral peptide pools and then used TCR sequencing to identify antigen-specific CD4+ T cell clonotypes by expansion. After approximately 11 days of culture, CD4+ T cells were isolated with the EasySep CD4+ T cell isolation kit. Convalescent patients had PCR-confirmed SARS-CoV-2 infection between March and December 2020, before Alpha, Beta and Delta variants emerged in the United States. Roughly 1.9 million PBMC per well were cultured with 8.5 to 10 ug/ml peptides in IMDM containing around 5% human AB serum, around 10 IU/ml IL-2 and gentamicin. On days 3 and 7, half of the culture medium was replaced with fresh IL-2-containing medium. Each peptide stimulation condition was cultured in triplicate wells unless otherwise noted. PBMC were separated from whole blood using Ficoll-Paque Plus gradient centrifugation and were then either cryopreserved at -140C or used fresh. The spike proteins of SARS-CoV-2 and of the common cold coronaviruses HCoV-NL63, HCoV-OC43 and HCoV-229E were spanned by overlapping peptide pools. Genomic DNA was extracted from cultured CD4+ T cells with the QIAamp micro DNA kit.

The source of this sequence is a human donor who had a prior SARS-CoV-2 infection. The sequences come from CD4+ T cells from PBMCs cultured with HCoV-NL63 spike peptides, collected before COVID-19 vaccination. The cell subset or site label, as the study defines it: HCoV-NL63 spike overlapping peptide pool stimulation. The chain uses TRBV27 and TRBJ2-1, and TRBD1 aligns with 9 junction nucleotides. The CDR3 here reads CASSPLGTGSYNEQFF. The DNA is TGTGCCAGCAGCCCCCTTGGGACAGGGTCCTACAATGAGCAGTTCTTC.